What follows is one T cell receptor (beta chain) and its context. The data stem from a study of blood T cell repertoires in COVID-19. The germline gives CDR1 SGHTA, CDR2 FQGNSA. Trimming removed 1 base at V and 12 bases at J, with 19 bases between. The CDR3 is made up of 15 amino acids. Measured with immunoSEQ multiplex PCR; TCRdb has only the in-frame clones, and not every one. The sample shows about 130,000 clones, over 80% of them seen only once. The source material was peripheral blood. This TCR was recovered from a man aged 70-80 years with acute or convalescent COVID-19. The chain is built from TRBV7-2 and TRBJ2-1, with D unclear. CDR3 protein: CASSLDGVTPNGQFF. The CDR3 DNA follows: TGTGCCAGCAGCTTAGATGGCGTGACTCCCAACGGGCAGTTCTTC.